This TCR beta chain was obtained from a study of T cells in women clearing cervical HPV infection. Germline V CDR1 and CDR2: GTSNPN, SVGIG (reference sequence). This CDR3 is built from 12 residues. V dropped 3 bases and J dropped 4 bases, with 9 bases sitting between them. On this clone itself: The DNA ends 3 residues before the CDR3 does, and the rest of the CDR3 is filled in from the germline J gene.

Repertoires were generated with immunoSEQ multiplex PCR, while TCRdb's copy carries only in-frame clones and drops some. The data include roughly 31,000 clones; the top ten clones carry 6.5% to 8%. Sequenced material: blood buffy coat. The chain recombines TRBV30 with TRBJ2-5, with D possibly being TRBD1 (6 bases). This sequence was found in a woman aged 18 to 75 with a cervical HPV16 infection that either progressed to CIN3+ or cleared (not recorded which). The covered CDR3 bases are TGTGCCTGGAGACAGGGCGCAGAGACC. As protein: CAWRQGAET. The whole CDR3 protein is CAWRQGAETQYF.